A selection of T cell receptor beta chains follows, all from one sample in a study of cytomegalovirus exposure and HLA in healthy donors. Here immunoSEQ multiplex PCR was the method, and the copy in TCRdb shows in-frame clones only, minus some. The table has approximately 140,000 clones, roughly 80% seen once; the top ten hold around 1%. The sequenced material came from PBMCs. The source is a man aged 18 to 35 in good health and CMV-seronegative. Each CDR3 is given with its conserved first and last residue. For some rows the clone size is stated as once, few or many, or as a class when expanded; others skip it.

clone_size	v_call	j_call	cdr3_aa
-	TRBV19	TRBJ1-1	CASSIGKRVQTEAFF
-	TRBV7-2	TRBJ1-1	CASSLVLGGATEAFF
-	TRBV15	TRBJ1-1	CATSSPQGNAEAFF
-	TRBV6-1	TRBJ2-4	CASSEADGTGGVNIQYF
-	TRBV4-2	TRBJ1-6	CASSHAGTGADSPLHF
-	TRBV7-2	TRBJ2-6	CASSLVFGRTVANVLTF
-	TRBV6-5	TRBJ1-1	CASSLTLNTEAFF
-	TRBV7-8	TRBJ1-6	CASSLDGGGQWGSPLHF
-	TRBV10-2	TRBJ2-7	CASRQTGSDEQYF
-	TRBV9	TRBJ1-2	CASSPGQGAPNYGYTF
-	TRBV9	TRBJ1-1	CASSVGVVNTEAFF
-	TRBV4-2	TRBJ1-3	CASSQPLGQGRNTIYF
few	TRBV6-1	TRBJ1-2	CASSEAPTLDGYTF
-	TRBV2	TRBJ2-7	CASNPFTGGAYEQYF
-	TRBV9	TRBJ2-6	CASSDRTGHSGANVLTF
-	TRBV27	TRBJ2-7	CASSLAIKHYEQYF
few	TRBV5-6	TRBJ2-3	CASRIRADTQYF
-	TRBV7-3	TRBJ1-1	CASSLGSEAFF
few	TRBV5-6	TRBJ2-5	CASSPGTSGSTQYF
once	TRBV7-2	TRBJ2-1	CASSLRQGANNEQFF
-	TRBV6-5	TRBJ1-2	CASRPGTGSYGYTF
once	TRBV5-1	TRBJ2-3	CASSWRGGADTQYF
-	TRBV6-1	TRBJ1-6	CASSVQGARDSPLHF
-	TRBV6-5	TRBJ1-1	CASRSAGIWTEAFF
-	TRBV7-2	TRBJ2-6	CASRTAWGANVLTF
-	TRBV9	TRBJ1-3	CASSVSGTYSGNTIYF
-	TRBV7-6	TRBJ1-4	CASSSNRGGNEKLFF
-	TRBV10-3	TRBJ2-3	CAISERGISDTQYF
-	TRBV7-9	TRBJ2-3	CASSLTVGTDTQYF
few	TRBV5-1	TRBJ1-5	CASSPDTNQPQHF
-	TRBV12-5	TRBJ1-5	CASVRQGSSNQPQHF
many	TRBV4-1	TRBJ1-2	CASSLERDSYGYTF
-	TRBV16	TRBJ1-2	CASSQSPGGVTNGYTF
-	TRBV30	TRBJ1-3	CAWSVKGGNSGNTIYF
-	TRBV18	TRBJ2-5	CASSPWGQGIGETQYF
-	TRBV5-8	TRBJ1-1	CASRTYRFEAFF
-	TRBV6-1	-	CASSPDRSYEQYF
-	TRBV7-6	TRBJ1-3	CASSLATPNSGNTIYF
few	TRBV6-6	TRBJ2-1	CASSMGQNSYNEQFF